This TCR beta chain stems from a study of pediatric ulcerative colitis. Comments on this clone: The antigen is not known.

Study-wide points: Repertoires came from total lymphocyte DNA, not specific subsets.

Rectal tissue came from one to two pinch biopsies taken at colonoscopy. Sequencing was at survey level. TCRdb keeps only in-frame clones here, not all; method: immunoSEQ multiplex PCR. This sample has roughly 25,000 clones, with about 67% found just once. CDR1 is SGDLS, CDR2 YYNGEE, per germline. This CDR3 comprises 16 residues. Trimming stripped 1 base from V and 0 bases from J, with 13 bases between. The chain carries TRBV9 and TRBJ1-1; D call uncertain. The sequencing sample was made of gut tissue. The TCR comes from a boy aged 5 to 17 with severe ulcerative colitis. DNA for the CDR3: TGTGCCAGCAGCGTATCAAGGGAACCCATGAACACTGAAGCTTTCTTT. This encodes CASSVSREPMNTEAFF.